These 21 T cell receptor beta chains came from one sample sequenced in a study of blood T cell repertoires in COVID-19. Profiled with immunoSEQ multiplex PCR; TCRdb holds only in-frame clones, not every one. The profile covers roughly 100,000 clones, with around 88% appearing a single time and 2.1% taken by the ten largest. Sequenced sample: peripheral blood. Receptors were obtained from a man in his forties or fifties with COVID-19, enrolled during active disease.

This clone appeared once. The chain combines TRBV19 with TRBJ2-5, with D maybe TRBD1 (6 bases). The CDR3 consists of 14 residues. V shed 4 bases and J shed 2 bases, with 11 bases lying between them. Germline lookup yields CDR1 LNHDA and CDR2 SQIVND (reference sequence). The CDR3 DNA sequence: TGTGCCAGTAGTAAACAGGGTGGGCAAGAGACCCAGTACTTC. Amino acids: CASSKQGGQETQYF.

The V call is TRBV4-3, the J call TRBJ1-1; D gene unclear. Per germline, CDR1 LGHNA and CDR2 YSLEER. This CDR3 contains 13 residues. V was shortened by 3 bases and J by 1 base, with 6 bases between the two germline ends. The DNA of the CDR3 is TGCGCCAGCAGCCAGAGCGGGAACACTGAAGCTTTCTTT. This sequence encodes CASSQSGNTEAFF.

J is TRBJ1-5 and V is TRBV2; the match to TRBD1 covers 7 bases. CDR3 length equals 13 residues. V lost 6 bases to trimming and J lost 5 bases; unmatched junction nucleotides: 4. The V gene's germline CDR1 is SNHLY and CDR2 FYNNEI. CDR3 sequence reads: CASRTTGDQPQHF. DNA of the CDR3: TGTGCCAGCAGGACCACAGGGGATCAGCCCCAGCATTTT.

The chain carries TRBV7-9 and TRBJ2-1; 8 nucleotides line up with TRBD1. The germline CDR1 and CDR2 sequences are SEHNR and FQNEAQ (reference sequence). The CDR3 runs 16 residues. The V segment lost 8 bases and the J segment 8 bases; nucleotides outside the gene matches: 17. CDR3 in amino acids: CASFLTTDRGTDEQFF. The CDR3 nucleotides are TGTGCCAGCTTCTTAACGACCGACAGGGGTACCGATGAGCAGTTCTTC.

The chain employs TRBV10-3 and TRBJ2-7; D is undetermined. V lost 4 bases, J lost 0 bases, and 7 bases lay in between. Germline V CDR1 and CDR2: ENHRY, SYGVKD. This CDR3 region has 13 residues. The CDR3 is CAISGTSSYEQYF. CDR3 bases: TGTGCCATCAGTGGAACGAGCTCCTACGAGCAGTACTTC.

The chain combines TRBV27 with TRBJ1-6; no clear D gene. Germline-derived CDR1 and CDR2 are MNHEY and SMNVEV (reference sequence). Trimming left V 2 bases short and J 8 bases short, with 7 bases between. The CDR3 is 13 amino acids. The CDR3 DNA is TGTGCCAGCAGTTTAATATCCGATTCACCCCTCCACTTT. It codes for CASSLISDSPLHF.

The chain couples TRBV5-1 to TRBJ2-7, with D perhaps TRBD1 (5 bases). The CDR3 sequence is 16 residues long. With 0 bases removed from V and 0 bases from J, the gap between germline ends came to 13 bases. The germline V gene encodes CDR1 SGHRS and CDR2 YFSETQ. CDR3: CASSLGPTASSYEQYF. Here the CDR3 DNA reads TGCGCCAGCAGCTTGGGTCCGACAGCGAGCTCCTACGAGCAGTACTTC. Based on the CDR3 plus reference TRBV5-1 and TRBJ2-7, the full variable domain is KAGVTQTPRYLIKTRGQQVTLSCSPISGHRSVSWYQQTPGQGLQFLFEYFSETQRNKGNFPGRFSGRQFSNSRSEMNVSTLELGDSALYLCASSLGPTASSYEQYFGPGTRLTVT.

The V and J genes are TRBV11-2 and TRBJ2-3, with 9 bases aligning to TRBD2. The CDR3 sequence is 17 residues long. Germline values: CDR1 SGHAT, CDR2 FQNNGV. After removal of 5 bases from V and 4 bases from J, the junction contained 13 bases not matched to a gene. The DNA for the CDR3 is TGTGCCAGCAGCGCCTCTGCGGCGGGGGGGGTTGCAGATACGCAGTATTTT. It encodes CASSASAAGGVADTQYF. Full variable domain (rest looked up from reference TRBV11-2 and TRBJ2-3): EAGVAQSPRYKIIEKRQSVAFWCNPISGHATLYWYQQILGQGPKLLIQFQNNGVVDDSQLPKDRFSAERLKGVDSTLKIQPAKLEDSAVYLCASSASAAGGVADTQYFGPGTRLTVL.

The chain joins TRBV25-1 to TRBJ1-6; D possibly corresponds to TRBD1 (5 bases). Germline V CDR1 and CDR2: MGHDK, SYGVNS. This CDR3 comprises 15 residues. V dropped 7 bases and J dropped 5 bases, with 15 bases sitting between them. CDR3 sequence (DNA): TGTGCCAGCACCGGAAAGGGCAGGGATAATTCACCCCTCCACTTT. Encoded protein: CASTGKGRDNSPLHF.

V and J are TRBV2 and TRBJ2-2, with 14 nucleotides matching TRBD2. This CDR3 spans 15 amino acids. In germline, CDR1 is SNHLY, CDR2 FYNNEI. V shed 7 bases, J shed 3 bases, and the junction held 1 base outside the gene matches. The CDR3 nucleotides are TGTGCCAGCACGGGACTAGCGGGGGACACCGGGGAGCTGTTTTTT. This sequence encodes CASTGLAGDTGELFF.

This clone came up once. Germline is not matched at one junction end, which may reflect a read error. The rearrangement uses TRBV28 and TRBJ1-2, with D perhaps matching TRBD1 (5 bases). The CDR3 length is 12 residues. CDR1 is MDHEN, CDR2 SYDVKM, per germline. Here the CDR3 DNA reads TGTGTCAGCAGTTCCCAGGGAAAAGGCTACACCTTC. Protein sequence: CVSSSQGKGYTF.

The rearrangement joins TRBV11-2 to TRBJ2-1; 13 bases are shared with TRBD2. Looked up from germline, CDR1 is SGHAT and CDR2 is FQNNGV. The J segment lost 5 bases and the V segment lost 2 bases, leaving 6 bases of the junction unmatched. This CDR3 has 17 amino acids. This CDR3 is CASSLMLGLAGNNEQFF. The CDR3 bases are TGTGCCAGCAGCTTAATGCTGGGACTAGCGGGGAACAATGAGCAGTTCTTC.

The gene calls are TRBV4-3 and TRBJ1-4; D might be TRBD1 (5 bases). The CDR3 covers 14 residues. Germline CDR1 and CDR2: LGHNA and YSLEER. The germline V and J ends were trimmed by 2 bases and 8 bases, with 12 bases remaining between them. As DNA, the CDR3 is TGCGCCAGCAGCCAACTAGGGGATGCGGAAAAACTGTTTTTT. This sequence encodes CASSQLGDAEKLFF.

The genes are TRBV24-1 and TRBJ2-3; TRBD2 aligns across 9 bases. This CDR3 is 18 amino acids long. CDR1 is KGHDR and CDR2 is SFDVKD in the germline V gene. The V and J ends lost 2 bases and 4 bases, in that order; junction bases with no gene match: 12. CDR3 bases: TGTGCCACCAGTGATTCCCTGTGGGGGCGGGGGGGCCCAGATACGCAGTATTTT. Amino acid sequence: CATSDSLWGRGGPDTQYF.

This clone was seen only a few times. The V call is TRBV7-9, the J call TRBJ1-4; TRBD1 matches at 10 bases. This CDR3 is 16 amino acids long. J gave up 4 bases and V 5 bases, and 7 bases lay outside the gene matches. Per germline, CDR1 SEHNR and CDR2 FQNEAQ (reference sequence). CDR3 sequence reads: CASSGRGQGDNEKLFF. CDR3 nucleotides: TGTGCCAGCAGCGGCAGAGGACAGGGGGATAATGAAAAACTGTTTTTT.

The gene calls are TRBV5-1 and TRBJ1-1, with 7 bases fitting TRBD1. Losses at the gene ends were 4 bases for V and 2 bases for J; bases not matched to a gene: 8. CDR3 length: 15 residues. From germline, CDR1 is SGHRS and CDR2 YFSETQ. CDR3 region: CASSATGALNTEAFF. CDR3 bases: TGCGCCAGCAGCGCCACAGGGGCCCTTAACACTGAAGCTTTCTTT.

This clone occurred once. This chain connects TRBV7-9 to TRBJ1-6; D not resolved. The CDR3 length is 14 residues. Germline CDR1 SEHNR, CDR2 FQNEAQ (reference sequence). V was pared by 4 bases and J by 5 bases, with 9 bases between. This chain's CDR3 is CASSSQVDNSPLHF. The CDR3 coding sequence is TGTGCCAGCAGCTCACAAGTTGATAATTCACCCCTCCACTTT.

The V gene is TRBV19, the J gene TRBJ2-1, with unresolved D. CDR3 length: 14 amino acids. Germline V gene data show CDR1 as LNHDA and CDR2 as SQIVND (reference sequence). Trimming removed 1 base at V and 5 bases at J, with 9 bases between. CDR3: CASSIAVQHNEQFF. In DNA form, the CDR3 reads TGTGCCAGTAGTATAGCCGTACAGCACAATGAGCAGTTCTTC.

This chain links TRBV6-5 with TRBJ1-5, with 7 bases identical to TRBD1. Losses at the gene ends were 4 bases for V and 0 bases for J; bases not matched to a gene: 3. Germline-derived CDR1 and CDR2 are MNHEY and SVGAGI. The CDR3 covers 15 residues. CDR3 DNA: TGTGCCAGCAGTTGGGGACAGAATAGCAATCAGCCCCAGCATTTT. Translated: CASSWGQNSNQPQHF.

The chain is built from TRBV6-2 or TRBV6-3 and TRBJ1-5; 10 bases align to TRBD1. CDR1 is MNHEY and CDR2 is SVGEGT in the germline V gene. CDR3 size: 18 residues. After removal of 6 bases from V and 7 bases from J, the junction contained 18 bases not matched to a gene. The CDR3 nucleotides are TGTGCCAGCAGCCAGTTCCGGGACAGGGGATCATCAGGGCAGCCCCAGCATTTT. Protein: CASSQFRDRGSSGQPQHF.

The chain combines TRBV5-4 with TRBJ2-2; D perhaps matches TRBD1 (7 bases). Trimming left V 4 bases short and J 4 bases short, with 17 bases between. CDR1 SGHNT and CDR2 YYREEE come from the germline V gene (reference sequence). The length of the CDR3 is 16 residues. The CDR3 loop reads CASSPGGLSSTGELFF. The CDR3 bases are TGTGCCAGCAGCCCAGGGGGGCTCTCGTCCACCGGGGAGCTGTTTTTT.